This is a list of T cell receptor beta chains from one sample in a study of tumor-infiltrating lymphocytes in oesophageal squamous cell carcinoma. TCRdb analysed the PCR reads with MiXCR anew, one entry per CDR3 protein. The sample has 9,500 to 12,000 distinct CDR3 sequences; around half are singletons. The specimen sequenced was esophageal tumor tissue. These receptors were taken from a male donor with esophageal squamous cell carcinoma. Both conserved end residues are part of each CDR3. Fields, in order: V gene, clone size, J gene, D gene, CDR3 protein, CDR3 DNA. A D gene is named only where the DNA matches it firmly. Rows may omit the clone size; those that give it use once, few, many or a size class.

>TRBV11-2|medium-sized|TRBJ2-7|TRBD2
CASSLGVSGITYEQYF
TGTGCCAGCAGCTTAGGAGTTAGCGGGATCACCTACGAGCAGTACTTC
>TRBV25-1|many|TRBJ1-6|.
CASSEYGTEYNSPLHF
TGTGCCAGCAGTGAATATGGGACGGAATATAATTCACCCCTCCACTTT
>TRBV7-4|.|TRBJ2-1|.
CASSLVTNEQFF
TGTGCCAGCAGCTTAGTCACCAATGAGCAGTTCTTC
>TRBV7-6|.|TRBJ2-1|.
CASSLAAESYNEQFF
TGTGCCAGCAGCTTAGCGGCGGAATCCTACAATGAGCAGTTCTTC
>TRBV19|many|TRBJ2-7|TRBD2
CASRNHSGLAREQYF
TGTGCCAGTAGAAACCACTCCGGACTAGCGCGCGAGCAGTACTTC
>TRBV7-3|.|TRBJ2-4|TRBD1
CASSFLGQGVFGIQYF
TGTGCCAGCAGCTTCCTGGGACAGGGGGTGTTTGGCATTCAGTACTTC
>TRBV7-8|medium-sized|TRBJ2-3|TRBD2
CASSFRGRGPDTQYF
TGTGCCAGCAGCTTTCGCGGGAGAGGCCCAGATACGCAGTATTTT
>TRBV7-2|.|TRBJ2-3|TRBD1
CASSFRTGGADTQYF
TGTGCCAGCAGCTTTAGGACAGGGGGCGCGGATACGCAGTATTTT
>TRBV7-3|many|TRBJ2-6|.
CASSPPGSSGANVLTF
TGTGCCAGCAGCCCGCCTGGGAGTTCTGGGGCCAACGTCCTGACTTTC
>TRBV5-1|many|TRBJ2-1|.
CASSLGSDRVQFF
TGCGCCAGCAGCTTGGGATCAGACAGAGTACAGTTCTTC
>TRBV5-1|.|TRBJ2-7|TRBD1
CASSSRTGAYEQYF
TGCGCCAGCAGCTCCCGGACAGGGGCCTACGAGCAGTACTTC
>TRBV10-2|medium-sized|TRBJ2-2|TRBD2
CASSETTSGSRGELFF
TGCGCCAGCAGTGAGACCACTAGCGGGAGTCGCGGGGAGCTGTTTTTT
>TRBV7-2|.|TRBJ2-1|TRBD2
CASSPWTSGINSGDNEQFF
TGTGCCAGCAGCCCCTGGACTAGCGGGATTAACTCTGGGGACAATGAGCAGTTCTTC